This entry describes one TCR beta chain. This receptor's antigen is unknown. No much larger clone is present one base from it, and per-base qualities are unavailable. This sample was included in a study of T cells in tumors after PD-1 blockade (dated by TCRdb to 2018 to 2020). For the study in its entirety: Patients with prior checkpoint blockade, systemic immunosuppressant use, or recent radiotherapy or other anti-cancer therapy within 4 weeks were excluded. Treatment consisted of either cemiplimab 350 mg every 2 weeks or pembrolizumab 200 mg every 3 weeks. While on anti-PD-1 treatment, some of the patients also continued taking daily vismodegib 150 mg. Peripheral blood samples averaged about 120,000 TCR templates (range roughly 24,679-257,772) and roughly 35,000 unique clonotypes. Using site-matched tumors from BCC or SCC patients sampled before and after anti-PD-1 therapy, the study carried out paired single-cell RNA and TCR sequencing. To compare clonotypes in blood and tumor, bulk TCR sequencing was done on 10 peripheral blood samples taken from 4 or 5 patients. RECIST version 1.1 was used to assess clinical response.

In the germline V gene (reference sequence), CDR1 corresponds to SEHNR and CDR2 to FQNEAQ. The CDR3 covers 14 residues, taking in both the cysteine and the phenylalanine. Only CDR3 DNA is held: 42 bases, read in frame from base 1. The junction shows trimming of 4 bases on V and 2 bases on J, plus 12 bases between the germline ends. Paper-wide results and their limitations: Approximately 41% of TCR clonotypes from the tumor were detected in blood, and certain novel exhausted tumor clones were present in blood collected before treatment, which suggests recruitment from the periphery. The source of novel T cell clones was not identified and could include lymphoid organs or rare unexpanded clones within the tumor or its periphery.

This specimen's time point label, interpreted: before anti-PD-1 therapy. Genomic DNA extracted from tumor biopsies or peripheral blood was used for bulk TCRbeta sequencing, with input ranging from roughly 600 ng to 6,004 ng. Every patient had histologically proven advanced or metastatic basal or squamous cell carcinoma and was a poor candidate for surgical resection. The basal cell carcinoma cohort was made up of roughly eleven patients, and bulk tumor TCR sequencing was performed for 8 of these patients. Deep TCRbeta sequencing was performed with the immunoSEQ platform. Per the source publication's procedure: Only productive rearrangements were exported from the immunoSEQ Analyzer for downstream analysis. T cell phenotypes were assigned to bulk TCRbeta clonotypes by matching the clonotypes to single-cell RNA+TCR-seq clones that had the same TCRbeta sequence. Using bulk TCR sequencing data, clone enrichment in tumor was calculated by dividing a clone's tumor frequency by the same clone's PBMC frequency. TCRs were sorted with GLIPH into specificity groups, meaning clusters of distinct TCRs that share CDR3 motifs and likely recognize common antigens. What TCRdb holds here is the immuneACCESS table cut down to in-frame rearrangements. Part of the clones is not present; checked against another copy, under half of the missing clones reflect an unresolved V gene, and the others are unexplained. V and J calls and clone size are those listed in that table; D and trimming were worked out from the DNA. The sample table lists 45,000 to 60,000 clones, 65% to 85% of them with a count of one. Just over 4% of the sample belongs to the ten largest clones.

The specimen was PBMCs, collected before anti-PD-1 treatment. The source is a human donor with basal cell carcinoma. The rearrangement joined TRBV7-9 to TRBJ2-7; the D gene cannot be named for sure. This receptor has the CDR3 CASSSATLAYEQYF. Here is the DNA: TGTGCCAGCAGCTCGGCGACGCTCGCCTACGAGCAGTACTTC.